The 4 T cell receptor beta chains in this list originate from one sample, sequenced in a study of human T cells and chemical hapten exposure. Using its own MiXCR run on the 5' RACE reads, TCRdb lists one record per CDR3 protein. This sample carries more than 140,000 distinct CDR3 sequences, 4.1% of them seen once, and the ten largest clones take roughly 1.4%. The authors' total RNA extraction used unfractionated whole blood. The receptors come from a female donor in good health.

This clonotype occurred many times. The CDR3 is CASSRQDGPYGYTF. CDR3 sequence (DNA): TGTGCCAGCAGTCGCCAGGACGGACCCTATGGCTACACCTTC. The chain recombines TRBV12-3 or TRBV12-4 with TRBJ1-2; D gene unclear. V was shortened by 5 bases and J by 4 bases, with 14 bases between the two germline ends. The CDR3 has 14 residues.

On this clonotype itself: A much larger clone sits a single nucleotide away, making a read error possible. In DNA, the CDR3 is TGCAGTGCTAGAGTCCAGGTGAGCACAGATACGCAGTATTTT. It encodes CSARVQVSTDTQYF. This chain links TRBV20-1 with TRBJ2-3, with D uncertain. This CDR3 is 14 amino acids long. Trimming stripped 1 base from V and 0 bases from J, with 8 bases between. Germline V gene data show CDR1 as DFQATT and CDR2 as SNEGSKA (reference sequence).

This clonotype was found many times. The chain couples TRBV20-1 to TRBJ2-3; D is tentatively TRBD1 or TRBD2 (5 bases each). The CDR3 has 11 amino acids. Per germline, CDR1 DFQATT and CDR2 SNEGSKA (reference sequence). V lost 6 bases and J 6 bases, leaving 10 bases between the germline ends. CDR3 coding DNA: TGCAGTGCCACGGGGCGGGATACGCAGTATTTT. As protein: CSATGRDTQYF.

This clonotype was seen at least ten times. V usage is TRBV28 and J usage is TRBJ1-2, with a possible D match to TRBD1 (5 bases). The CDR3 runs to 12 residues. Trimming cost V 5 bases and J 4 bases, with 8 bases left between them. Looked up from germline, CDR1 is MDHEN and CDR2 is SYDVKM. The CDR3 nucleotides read TGTGCCAGCAGTACCGGGGGCTATGGCTACACCTTC. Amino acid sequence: CASSTGGYGYTF.